The 8 T cell receptor beta chains presented below share a single source sample, sequenced in a study of blood T cells in healthy people across ages. A J-beta primer mix and a sample-barcoded 5' primer were used in a second PCR of roughly 6 to 11 cycles. TCRdb reprocessed the 5' RACE reads with MiXCR, giving one entry per CDR3 protein. The repertoire has more than 1,400,000 distinct CDR3 sequences, 42% of them found once; the top ten carry roughly 7.9%. Sequences were obtained from blood. These receptors came from a young woman in good health.

V gene TRBV29-1 combines with J gene TRBJ2-5; 13 positions match TRBD2. This CDR3 region has 17 residues. Germline CDR1 SQVTM, CDR2 ANQGSEA. V lost 4 bases and J lost 2; bases outside the gene matches: 10. The CDR3 is CSVAKGLAGKLQETQYF. The DNA of the CDR3 is TGCAGCGTTGCAAAGGGACTAGCGGGGAAGCTACAAGAGACCCAGTACTTC.

This clonotype was detected a few times. This chain links TRBV2 with TRBJ2-1, with 15 bases matching TRBD2. Germline V gene sequence: CDR1 SNHLY, CDR2 FYNNEI. The CDR3 length is 15 residues. Unmatched junction bases numbered 3, after V lost 6 bases and J lost 6 bases. CDR3 sequence reads: CASRGLAGGPNEQFF. CDR3 DNA sequence: TGTGCCAGCAGGGGACTAGCGGGAGGCCCCAATGAGCAGTTCTTC.

This clonotype was recorded a few times. CDR3 loop: CASSSISGSQETQYF. CDR3 nucleotides: TGTGCCAGCAGCTCCATCAGTGGCTCTCAAGAGACCCAGTACTTC. The chain uses TRBV7-9 and TRBJ2-5, with D uncertain. Trimming stripped 4 bases from V and 2 bases from J, with 14 bases between. The germline gives CDR1 SEHNR, CDR2 FQNEAQ (reference sequence). The CDR3 spans 15 residues.

The rearrangement uses TRBV27 and TRBJ2-7; 11 bases align to TRBD2. Germline V gene data show CDR1 as MNHEY and CDR2 as SMNVEV (reference sequence). The ends lost 2 bases at V and 7 bases at J; junction bases unmatched: 10. The CDR3 sequence is 16 residues long. The CDR3: CASSLLTSGTYNEQYF. The DNA for the CDR3 is TGTGCCAGCAGTTTACTGACTAGCGGGACCTACAATGAGCAGTACTTC.

The rearrangement joins TRBV7-6 to TRBJ2-2; 8 bases are a match to TRBD2. The CDR3 consists of 15 residues. V lost 6 bases to trimming and J lost 4 bases; unmatched junction nucleotides: 7. Germline loops: CDR1 SGHVS, CDR2 FNYEAQ. The CDR3 protein is CASSSGARGTGELFF. CDR3 nucleotides: TGTGCCAGCAGTAGCGGGGCCCGGGGCACCGGGGAGCTGTTTTTT.

The chain employs TRBV6-5 and TRBJ2-4, with a possible D match to TRBD2 (6 bases). The J call may not be correct, given that the DNA end is closer to TRBJ2-7. CDR1 and CDR2 (germline): MNHEY, SVGAGI. The CDR3 totals 14 residues. CDR3 coding DNA: TGTGCCAGCAGTTACGCAACGGGACTGCACGAGCAGTACTTC. Residues: CASSYATGLHEQYF.

This chain connects TRBV6-5 to TRBJ1-2, with 7 bases identical to TRBD1. Germline V CDR1 and CDR2: MNHEY, SVGAGI. The CDR3 has 15 residues. V lost 2 bases, J lost 8 bases, and 11 bases stayed unmatched. CDR3 DNA: TGTGCCAGCAGTTACAGGGCCAGGGGGTCGGGAGGCTACACCTTC. This codes for CASSYRARGSGGYTF.

This clonotype was seen a handful of times. The chain links TRBV11-2 to TRBJ2-1; D not resolved. Trimming shortened V by 0 bases and J by 10 bases, and 10 bases separated the two germline ends. In germline, CDR1 is SGHAT, CDR2 FQNNGV. CDR3 length: 13 residues. The CDR3 bases are TGTGCCAGCAGCTTAGATTACCTCGTCGAGCAGTTCTTC. It yields the protein CASSLDYLVEQFF.